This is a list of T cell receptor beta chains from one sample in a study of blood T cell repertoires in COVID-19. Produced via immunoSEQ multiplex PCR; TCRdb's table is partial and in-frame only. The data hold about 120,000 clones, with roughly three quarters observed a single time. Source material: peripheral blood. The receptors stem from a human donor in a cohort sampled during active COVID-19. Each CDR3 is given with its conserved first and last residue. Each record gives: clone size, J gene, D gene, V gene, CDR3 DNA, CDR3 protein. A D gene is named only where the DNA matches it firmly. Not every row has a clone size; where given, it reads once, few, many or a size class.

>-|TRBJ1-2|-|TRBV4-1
TGCGCCAGCAGCCAAAGGGGGGGGTATGGCTACACCTTC
CASSQRGGYGYTF
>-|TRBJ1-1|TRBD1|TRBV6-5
TGTGCCAGCAGCGACAGGGGAATAGAAGCTTTCTTT
CASSDRGIEAFF
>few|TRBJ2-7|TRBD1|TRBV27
TGTGCCAGCAGTTTCCGACAGGGTAACGAGCAGTACTTC
CASSFRQGNEQYF
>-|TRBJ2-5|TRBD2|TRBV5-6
TGTGCCAGCAGCTCAGCGGGGCTTTTAGAGACCCAGTACTTC
CASSSAGLLETQYF
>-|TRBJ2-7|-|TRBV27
TGTGCCAGCAGCCCACAGGGCGTGGGTTACGAGCAGTACTTC
CASSPQGVGYEQYF
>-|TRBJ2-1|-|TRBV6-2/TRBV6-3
TGTGCCAGCAGCCATGACACGGAGGTATACAATGAGCAGTTCTTC
CASSHDTEVYNEQFF
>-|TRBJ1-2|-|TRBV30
TGTGCCTGGAGTGTAGGCCTCGGGGGCTACACCTTC
CAWSVGLGGYTF
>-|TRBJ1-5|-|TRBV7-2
TGTGCCAGCAGCTTACACAGGACTAGCAATCAGCCCCAGCATTTT
CASSLHRTSNQPQHF
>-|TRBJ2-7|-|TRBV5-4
TGTGCCAGCAGCAGCCTCTACGAGCAGTACTTC
CASSSLYEQYF
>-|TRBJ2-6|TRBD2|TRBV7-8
TGTGCCAGCAGCGTGGGACTAGCGGGTTCCTCTGGGGCCAACGTCCTGACTTTC
CASSVGLAGSSGANVLTF
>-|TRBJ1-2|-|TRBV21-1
TGTGCCAGCAGCAAGCCCCGGACAGGGGATGGGGACCCAGGCTATGGCTACACCTTC
CASSKPRTGDGDPGYGYTF
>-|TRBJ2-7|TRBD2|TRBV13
TGTGCCAGCAGCTTAGGAACTAGCGGGAGCTCCTACGAGCAGTACTTC
CASSLGTSGSSYEQYF
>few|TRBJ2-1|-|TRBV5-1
TGCGCCAGCAGCTTGGAGGGGGCCTACAATGAGCAGTTCTTC
CASSLEGAYNEQFF
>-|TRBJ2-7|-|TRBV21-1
TGTGCCAGCAGCAAAGGAGGGCGCTCCGAGCAGTACTTC
CASSKGGRSEQYF
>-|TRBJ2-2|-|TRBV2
TGTGCCAGCAGTGACAGGGGTAGGAACACCGGGGAGCTGTTTTTT
CASSDRGRNTGELFF
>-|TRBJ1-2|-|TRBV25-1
TGTGCCAGCAGTGAATCAGGGGAAGTCCTTGATGGCTACACCTTC
CASSESGEVLDGYTF
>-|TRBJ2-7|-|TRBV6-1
TGTGCCAGCAGTGAAGGGGCAGGCCTTGGGCAGTACTTC
CASSEGAGLGQYF